One and the same sample provided the 27 T cell receptor beta chains below, sequenced in a study of identical twins. From the 5' RACE reads, TCRdb called clonotypes with MiXCR, one entry per CDR3 protein. This table holds hundreds of thousands of distinct CDR3 sequences, roughly an eighth found once. This sample also belongs to another study, concerning yellow fever vaccine responses in identical twins.

The sequenced sample consisted of PBMCs. The receptors stem from a young woman in good health.

The chain is built from TRBV29-1 and TRBJ1-2, with 9 bases aligning to TRBD1. Germline V gives CDR1 SQVTM, CDR2 ANQGSEA. J lost 8 bases, V lost 4 bases, and 5 bases had no gene match. This CDR3 region has 12 residues. CDR3 sequence reads: CSVVDRGFGYTF. The CDR3 DNA is TGCAGCGTTGTAGACAGGGGGTTCGGCTACACCTTC.

This clonotype has a handful of counts. J is TRBJ2-7 and V is TRBV12-3 or TRBV12-4; TRBD2 matches 8 bases. The V segment lost 6 bases and the J segment 10 bases; nucleotides outside the gene matches: 14. The CDR3 totals 14 residues. Here the CDR3 reads CASSRGGGVDSQYF. The CDR3 region has the DNA TGTGCCAGCAGCCGGGGGGGGGGCGTCGACTCTCAGTACTTC.

This clonotype has more than one count but fewer than ten. The chain uses TRBV7-9 and TRBJ1-1; no definite D call. V was clipped by 0 bases and J by 4 bases, with 9 bases between them. The CDR3 contains 14 residues. Germline loops: CDR1 SEHNR, CDR2 FQNEAQ (reference sequence). The CDR3 here is CASSLAEGGTEAFF. The CDR3 DNA is TGTGCCAGCAGCTTAGCTGAGGGCGGCACTGAAGCTTTCTTT.

This clonotype showed up just a few times. The chain links TRBV7-8 to TRBJ2-5; TRBD2 aligns across 7 bases. Germline V gives CDR1 SGHVS, CDR2 FQNEAQ. The CDR3 runs to 18 residues. V lost 6 bases, J lost 1 base, and 17 bases stayed unmatched. Here the CDR3 DNA reads TGTGCCAGCAGACCCAACTCAGCGGGAAGCCTACTCCAAGAGACCCAGTACTTC. Translated, it gives CASRPNSAGSLLQETQYF.

In this sample, this clonotype turned up many times. The chain employs TRBV7-2 and TRBJ1-1; D not certain. Germline CDR1 reads SGHTA; CDR2 reads FQGNSA. V dropped 0 bases and J dropped 4 bases, with 6 bases sitting between them. The CDR3 contains 13 residues. In DNA, the CDR3 is TGTGCCAGCAGCTTAGCTAGCAGCACTGAAGCTTTCTTT. As protein: CASSLASSTEAFF.

In this sample, this clonotype turned up a few times. The chain links TRBV6-1 to TRBJ2-5; 7 nucleotides align to TRBD2. V dropped 10 bases and J dropped 4; count of bases not matched to a gene: 15. There are 15 residues in the CDR3. Germline CDR1 and CDR2: MNHNS and SASEGT. DNA of the CDR3: TGTGCCACCGAATTCGGAGGGCGGGGGAGAGAGACCCAGTACTTC. This translates into CATEFGGRGRETQYF.

This clonotype was observed at least ten times. This chain connects TRBV20-1 to TRBJ2-1, with D perhaps matching TRBD1 (6 bases). The CDR3 has 13 residues. Trimming took 6 bases from V and 8 from J, leaving 17 bases between them. CDR1 is DFQATT and CDR2 is SNEGSKA in the germline V gene (reference sequence). This chain's CDR3 is CSAKRTARDEQFF. The CDR3 coding sequence is TGCAGTGCGAAGCGGACAGCGAGGGATGAGCAGTTCTTC.

The chain links TRBV12-3 or TRBV12-4 to TRBJ2-3; D remains unclear. There are 15 residues in the CDR3. Trimming took off 6 bases at V and 2 bases at J, with 15 bases between the two ends. The CDR3 coding sequence is TGTGCCAGCAGCCTACAGTTAAAGTCCACAGATACGCAGTATTTT. It specifies CASSLQLKSTDTQYF.

The chain has TRBV5-5 and TRBJ1-2, with D tentatively TRBD1 (6 bases). V was cut by 1 base and J by 6 bases, with 16 bases left in between. CDR1 is SGHKS, CDR2 YYEKEE, per germline (reference sequence). This CDR3 is 15 amino acids long. Here the CDR3 DNA reads TGTGCCAGCAGCTTGTACTCCAGGGGTAGGAATGGCTACACCTTC. Amino acids: CASSLYSRGRNGYTF.

The chain employs TRBV7-6 and TRBJ1-4; D perhaps matches TRBD1 (5 bases). CDR1 and CDR2 from the germline V gene are SGHVS and FNYEAQ. The germline V and J ends were trimmed by 2 bases and 3 bases, with 16 bases remaining between them. This CDR3 region has 17 residues. The CDR3 nucleotides read TGTGCCAGCAGCTTATTTTTAGGGGCTGGGTCTAATGAAAAACTGTTTTTT. Translation: CASSLFLGAGSNEKLFF.

The CDR3 DNA sequence: TGTGCCAGCAGCCAAGTTTTCACTAGCGGTGGCACAGATACGCAGTATTTT. Encoded protein: CASSQVFTSGGTDTQYF. The chain employs TRBV3-1 and TRBJ2-3; 8 bases map to TRBD2. There are 17 residues in the CDR3. The J segment lost 1 base and the V segment lost 1 base, leaving 7 bases of the junction unmatched. Germline loops: CDR1 LGHDT, CDR2 YNNKEL (reference sequence).

The chain has TRBV7-9 and TRBJ2-1, with unresolved D. This CDR3 has 11 amino acids. Between the trimmed V and J ends, which lost 1 base and 15 bases, there was a span of 10 bases. In germline, CDR1 is SEHNR, CDR2 FQNEAQ (reference sequence). The CDR3 coding sequence is TGTGCCAGCAGCTTAGGGTGGGTGACGTTCTTC. Translation: CASSLGWVTFF.

The chain links TRBV9 to TRBJ1-3, with 10 bases identical to TRBD1. The germline V gene encodes CDR1 SGDLS and CDR2 YYNGEE. The CDR3 has 17 amino acids. The V and J ends lost 3 bases and 3 bases, in that order; junction bases with no gene match: 9. CDR3 DNA: TGTGCCAGCAGCGCGTCAACGGGACAGGGGTTTGGAAACACCATATATTTT. It encodes CASSASTGQGFGNTIYF.

This clonotype was found many times. The rearrangement uses TRBV5-1 and TRBJ2-7; D gene ambiguous. CDR1 and CDR2 (germline): SGHRS, YFSETQ. The CDR3 is 14 amino acids. Deletions cut 4 bases from V and 3 bases from J, with 14 bases between. This chain's CDR3 is CASSPTTDGYEQYF. The CDR3 DNA sequence: TGCGCCAGCAGCCCTACTACAGACGGCTACGAGCAGTACTTC.

Regarding this clonotype: The CDR3 ends on some other residue instead of the conserved phenylalanine or tryptophan, so this is likely a read error. This chain links TRBV12-3 or TRBV12-4 with TRBJ2-3; 8 nucleotides agree with TRBD2. The CDR3 has 15 amino acids. J was trimmed by 5 bases and V by 6 bases; bases with no gene match: 10. The CDR3 loop is CASSRAGADKDTQYY. In DNA, the CDR3 is TGTGCCAGCAGCCGAGCGGGGGCCGACAAAGATACGCAGTATTAT.

The chain links TRBV12-3 or TRBV12-4 to TRBJ1-3; a weak D match, TRBD1 (5 bases). V was clipped by 6 bases and J by 0 bases, with 15 bases between them. The CDR3 extends over 16 amino acids. The CDR3 loop is CASRYQGITSGNTIYF. CDR3 nucleotide sequence: TGTGCCAGCAGATATCAGGGCATTACCTCTGGAAACACCATATATTTT.

The sample holds many counts of this clonotype. This sequence joins TRBV9 and TRBJ2-2; 14 positions agree with TRBD2. V gave up 3 bases and J gave up 7 bases; unmatched junction bases: 5. The CDR3 contains 16 residues. Looked up from germline, CDR1 is SGDLS and CDR2 is YYNGEE. The CDR3 reads CASSEGLAGVGGELFF. The CDR3 DNA reads as TGTGCCAGCAGCGAGGGACTAGCGGGGGTTGGCGGGGAGCTGTTTTTT.

The CDR3 sequence is CASSLEQPASEAFF. The CDR3 DNA is TGTGCCAGCAGCTTGGAACAGCCCGCCTCGGAAGCTTTCTTT. The J gene is TRBJ1-1, the V gene TRBV5-5; D remains unclear. Per germline, CDR1 SGHKS and CDR2 YYEKEE (reference sequence). Trimming stripped 0 bases from V and 8 bases from J, with 14 bases between. CDR3 length: 14 residues. The full variable domain, rest sourced from reference TRBV5-5 and TRBJ1-1, is DAGVTQSPTHLIKTRGQQVTLRCSPISGHKSVSWYQQVLGQGPQFIFQYYEKEERGRGNFPDRFSARQFPNYSSELNVNALLLGDSALYLCASSLEQPASEAFFGQGTRLTVV.

This clonotype was seen a few times. The rearrangement links TRBV12-5 to TRBJ2-3; D uncertain. Germline loops: CDR1 LGHNT, CDR2 FRNRAP. There are 16 residues in the CDR3. V was pared by 7 bases and J by 2 bases, with 19 bases between. Here the CDR3 DNA reads TGTGCTAGTGCCCCGACGGAAGACCTCTACACAGATACGCAGTATTTT. As protein: CASAPTEDLYTDTQYF.

The rearrangement uses TRBV28 and TRBJ2-5, with D unresolved. Germline-derived CDR1 and CDR2 are MDHEN and SYDVKM. The CDR3 has 11 residues. Trimming pared 3 bases from V and 9 bases from J, leaving 8 bases between. The CDR3 reads CASSLRSAQYF. CDR3 sequence (DNA): TGTGCCAGCAGTTTGCGATCCGCCCAGTACTTC.

V gene TRBV28 combines with J gene TRBJ1-2; 10 bases map to TRBD1. The CDR3 loop spans 15 amino acids. Trimming took 5 bases from V and 7 from J; bases not matched to a gene: 10. Per germline, CDR1 MDHEN and CDR2 SYDVKM. CDR3 in DNA: TGTGCCAGCAGTCCGCGACAGGGGGCGAGGAGTGGCTACACCTTC. Its translation is CASSPRQGARSGYTF.

This clonotype was found many times. The rearrangement joins TRBV5-6 to TRBJ2-1; D gene uncertain. V was cut by 4 bases and J by 8 bases, with 16 bases left in between. Germline V lookup: CDR1 SGHDT, CDR2 YYEEEE. The CDR3 has 14 residues. The CDR3 coding sequence is TGTGCCAGCAGCCGGGCTAGAGGTTTGGATGAGCAGTTCTTC. This gives the protein CASSRARGLDEQFF.

In its sample, this clonotype was seen a few times. V usage is TRBV24-1 and J usage is TRBJ2-3; TRBD2 matches 9 bases. Trimming at V came to 1 base and at J to 1 base, leaving 5 bases not matched to a gene. Looked up from germline, CDR1 is KGHDR and CDR2 is SFDVKD. The length of the CDR3 is 17 residues. CDR3 coding DNA: TGTGCCACCAGTGATTTCCAGCGGGGGGTGGGCACAGATACGCAGTATTTT. Protein sequence: CATSDFQRGVGTDTQYF.

This clonotype was counted only a few times. The chain recombines TRBV12-5 with TRBJ2-5; TRBD2 matches 7 bases. Unmatched junction bases numbered 20, after V lost 5 bases and J lost 5 bases. The germline V gene encodes CDR1 LGHNT and CDR2 FRNRAP. The CDR3 spans 18 residues. The CDR3 nucleotides are TGTGCTAGTGGTAAACATCCCGCCGGGCGGGAGCGGTTGGAGACCCAGTACTTC. Translation: CASGKHPAGRERLETQYF.

This clonotype was observed a few times. The rearrangement uses TRBV24-1 and TRBJ2-3, with TRBD1 matching 8 bases. V was pared by 4 bases and J by 3 bases, with 5 bases of the junction left unmatched. Per germline, CDR1 KGHDR and CDR2 SFDVKD. The CDR3 totals 15 residues. CDR3 nucleotides: TGTGCCACCAGTGACCGGACAGGGTCAACAGATACGCAGTATTTT. Encoded protein: CATSDRTGSTDTQYF.

This clonotype was seen a handful of times. V is TRBV27 and J is TRBJ2-5; the D gene could be TRBD1 or TRBD2 (7 bases each). The ends were cut back, 5 bases at V and 0 bases at J, with 19 bases in the middle. CDR3 length: 17 residues. The germline V gene has CDR1 MNHEY and CDR2 SMNVEV (reference sequence). The CDR3 protein is CASSPGRGQGYQETQYF. The CDR3 DNA reads as TGTGCCAGCAGTCCGGGGAGGGGGCAGGGGTACCAAGAGACCCAGTACTTC.

This clonotype was counted ten times or more. The chain combines TRBV5-1 with TRBJ2-7; TRBD2 agrees at 7 bases. Germline loops: CDR1 SGHRS, CDR2 YFSETQ. The CDR3 loop spans 14 amino acids. J gave up 5 bases and V 0 bases, and 5 bases lay outside the gene matches. CDR3 nucleotide sequence: TGCGCCAGCAGCTTGGGCGGGAGTAGCAACGAGCAGTACTTC. Protein: CASSLGGSSNEQYF.